This T cell receptor beta chain came from a study of blood T cells in healthy people across ages. The CDR3 is 15 residues long. Primers used in a second PCR of about 6 to 11 cycles were a sample-barcoded 5' primer and a J-beta primer mix. TCRdb processed the 5' RACE reads anew with MiXCR; each CDR3 protein has one entry. The sample yields about 930,000 distinct CDR3 sequences, roughly 29% seen once. The same data also went into a second study, on T cells of mothers and their children.

What was sequenced was blood. The TCR originated in a woman in her forties in good health. This chain connects TRBV12-3 or TRBV12-4 to TRBJ2-4, with D uncertain. The J call could be wrong; TRBJ2-7 is a better fit for the DNA end. CDR3 protein: CASRASGSYQNEQYF. CDR3 DNA: TGTGCCAGCAGGGCCTCAGGTTCCTACCAAAACGAGCAGTACTTC.